These T cell receptor beta chains were read from a single sample in a study of T cell responses to AZD1222 COVID-19 vaccine. Sequenced by immunoSEQ multiplex PCR; TCRdb stores in-frame clones only, minus some. The data contain about 86,000 clones, roughly 89% of them seen just once; the ten biggest clones take up about 5.7%. The sequencing used peripheral blood, collected 28 days after the second AZD1222 dose. These TCRs come from an adult who received the AZD1222 COVID-19 vaccine. CDR3s include the opening cysteine and the closing phenylalanine or tryptophan. A D gene is named only where the DNA matches it firmly. A clone size is listed for some rows: how often the clone was seen (once, few, many), or a class if it is expanded.

cdr3_aa	cdr3_nt	j_call	v_call	clone_size	d_call
CATHSGVQETQYF	TGTGCCACCCATAGCGGGGTCCAAGAGACCCAGTACTTC	TRBJ2-5	TRBV7-8	NA	TRBD2
CASSYSGGTGELFF	TGTGCCAGCAGTTACTCTGGGGGGACCGGGGAGCTGTTTTTT	TRBJ2-2	TRBV6-6	NA	NA
CASSPGTGGYEQYF	TGTGCCAGCAGCCCCGGGACAGGGGGCTACGAGCAGTACTTC	TRBJ2-7	TRBV3-1/TRBV3-2	NA	TRBD1
CASSQDREVNQPQHF	TGTGCCAGCAGCCAGGACAGGGAGGTAAATCAGCCCCAGCATTTT	TRBJ1-5	TRBV11-2	NA	TRBD1
CASSPSWTGNEQYF	TGTGCCAGCAGCCCTTCGTGGACAGGCAACGAGCAGTACTTC	TRBJ2-7	TRBV28	NA	TRBD1
CASSPGHPDTQYF	TGCGCCAGCAGCCCGGGACACCCAGATACGCAGTATTTT	TRBJ2-3	TRBV5-1	NA	NA
CASSLEPGTNYEQYF	TGTGCCAGCAGTTTAGAACCAGGTACAAACTACGAGCAGTACTTC	TRBJ2-7	TRBV27	NA	NA
CASSYRQGQYYEQYF	TGTGCCAGCAGTTACCGACAGGGACAATACTACGAGCAGTACTTC	TRBJ2-7	TRBV6-2/TRBV6-3	NA	TRBD1
CSVVTRLNTEAFF	TGCAGCGTTGTAACCCGGTTGAACACTGAAGCTTTCTTT	TRBJ1-1	TRBV29-1	once	NA
CASSPGWAGGNEQFF	TGTGCCAGCAGCCCGGGGTGGGCCGGGGGAAATGAGCAGTTCTTC	TRBJ2-1	TRBV4-2	NA	NA
CAWSRGVANEKLFF	TGTGCCTGGAGTAGGGGGGTTGCTAATGAAAAACTGTTTTTT	TRBJ1-4	TRBV30	NA	NA
CASGARPHTNTEAFF	TGCGCCAGCGGGGCCAGGCCGCATACGAACACTGAAGCTTTCTTT	TRBJ1-1	TRBV10-1	NA	NA
CASSYSGTVRQETQYF	TGTGCCAGCAGTTATTCCGGGACAGTTCGGCAAGAGACCCAGTACTTC	TRBJ2-5	TRBV6-5	NA	TRBD1
CASRSGQGYEQYF	TGCGCCAGCAGATCCGGACAGGGCTACGAGCAGTACTTC	TRBJ2-7	TRBV5-1	NA	TRBD1
CASSLAIGGQETQYF	TGCGCCAGCAGCTTGGCCATAGGGGGACAGGAGACCCAGTACTTC	TRBJ2-5	TRBV5-1	NA	TRBD1
CATSDPGQGFNEQFF	TGTGCCACCAGTGATCCGGGACAGGGATTCAATGAGCAGTTCTTC	TRBJ2-1	TRBV24-1	NA	TRBD1
CASSHSGTVGEKLFF	TGTGCCAGCAGCCACTCCGGGACTGTAGGAGAAAAACTGTTTTTT	TRBJ1-4	TRBV14	NA	NA
CASSQVTSGGKGTQYF	TGCGCCAGCAGCCAAGTGACTAGCGGGGGGAAGGGTACGCAGTATTTT	TRBJ2-3	TRBV4-1	once	TRBD2
CASSLAGGNTEAFF	TGCGCCAGCAGCTTGGCTGGGGGGAACACTGAAGCTTTCTTT	TRBJ1-1	TRBV5-1	once	NA
CATSRDQNPSEQYF	TGTGCCACCAGCAGAGATCAAAATCCTAGTGAGCAGTACTTC	TRBJ2-7	TRBV15	NA	NA
CASSIEYGIYGYTF	TGTGCCAGTAGTATAGAGTACGGGATCTATGGCTACACCTTC	TRBJ1-2	TRBV19	few	NA
CASSYSTVNGYTF	TGTGCCAGCAGTTACTCGACGGTCAATGGCTACACCTTC	TRBJ1-2	TRBV6-2/TRBV6-3	NA	NA
CASISGGKYEQYF	TGTGCCAGCATCTCAGGGGGCAAGTACGAGCAGTACTTC	TRBJ2-7	TRBV6-5	NA	TRBD1
CASSVESVLGYTNTEAFF	TGTGCCAGCAGCGTAGAGAGCGTGTTAGGGTATACAAACACTGAAGCTTTCTTT	TRBJ1-1	TRBV9	NA	NA
CASSSRDNYEQYF	TGTGCCAGCAGTTCCCGGGACAACTACGAGCAGTACTTC	TRBJ2-7	TRBV27	NA	NA
CASSPWGLDIEQYF	TGTGCCAGCAGCCCGTGGGGGCTAGATATCGAGCAGTACTTC	TRBJ2-7	TRBV5-4	NA	NA
CASRQVDTNYGYTF	TGTGCCAGCAGACAAGTTGACACTAACTATGGCTACACCTTC	TRBJ1-2	TRBV7-9	few	NA
CASSSPPLGSPLHF	TGTGCCAGCAGTTCACCCCCCTTAGGTTCACCCCTCCACTTT	TRBJ1-6	TRBV5-6	NA	NA
CATSDSRQGSYEQYF	TGTGCCACCAGTGATTCCCGACAGGGCTCCTACGAGCAGTACTTC	TRBJ2-7	TRBV24-1	NA	TRBD1
CASGLGVNGNTIYF	TGTGCTAGTGGTTTGGGGGTCAACGGAAACACCATATATTTT	TRBJ1-3	TRBV12-5	NA	NA
CASSLVDFGQAETQYF	TGTGCCAGCAGCTTAGTAGATTTCGGACAGGCCGAGACCCAGTACTTC	TRBJ2-5	TRBV7-9	NA	TRBD1
CASSLSTEAFF	TGTGCCAGCAGCTTGAGCACTGAAGCTTTCTTT	TRBJ1-1	TRBV5-6	few	NA
CASSPTPGAAYEQYF	TGCGCCAGCAGCCCCACACCGGGGGCAGCCTACGAGCAGTACTTC	TRBJ2-7	TRBV4-1	NA	NA
CASSILGGEPGGYNSPLHF	TGTGCCAGCAGCATACTCGGTGGGGAACCAGGGGGTTATAATTCACCCCTCCACTTT	TRBJ1-6	TRBV21-1	NA	NA
CASSLPRGQGVTGELFF	TGTGCCAGCAGCTTACCTAGGGGACAGGGGGTTACCGGGGAGCTGTTTTTT	TRBJ2-2	TRBV7-3	NA	TRBD1
CASSQTEGELFF	TGTGCCAGCAGCCAAACGGAGGGGGAACTGTTTTTT	TRBJ1-4	TRBV3-1/TRBV3-2	NA	NA
CASSGWTLNTEAFF	TGTGCCAGCAGTGGCTGGACGCTGAACACTGAAGCTTTCTTT	TRBJ1-1	TRBV2	NA	NA
CASRPGQGNTEAFF	TGTGCCAGTCGACCGGGACAGGGGAACACTGAAGCTTTCTTT	TRBJ1-1	TRBV18	NA	TRBD1
CASSLVRNHYGYTF	TGTGCCAGCAGCTTGGTCAGGAACCACTATGGCTACACCTTC	TRBJ1-2	TRBV5-4	once	NA
CASTPGTQPQHF	TGTGCCAGCACCCCAGGGACACAGCCCCAGCATTTT	TRBJ1-5	TRBV28	NA	NA
CASSFALRNEQFF	TGTGCCAGCAGCTTTGCTTTACGGAATGAGCAGTTCTTC	TRBJ2-1	TRBV5-4	NA	NA
CATKFKDSSYEQYF	TGTGCCACCAAATTTAAGGATAGCTCCTACGAGCAGTACTTC	TRBJ2-7	TRBV6-5	NA	NA
CAWTKTRTWGSSGNTIYF	TGTGCCTGGACCAAAACCCGGACGTGGGGCAGCTCTGGAAACACCATATATTTT	TRBJ1-3	TRBV30	NA	NA
CSALRGDTQYF	TGCAGTGCTCTCCGAGGGGATACGCAGTATTTT	TRBJ2-3	TRBV20-1	NA	NA
CASSQDITYYNEQFF	TGTGCCAGCAGCCAAGATATCACCTATTACAATGAGCAGTTCTTC	TRBJ2-1	TRBV3-1/TRBV3-2	NA	NA
CASSLRQEQPQHF	TGTGCCAGCAGCCTCAGACAGGAACAGCCCCAGCATTTT	TRBJ1-5	TRBV7-9	NA	NA
CASSPREANYGYTF	TGTGCCAGCAGTCCCAGGGAAGCTAACTATGGCTACACCTTC	TRBJ1-2	TRBV27	NA	NA
CARSLVRDYSNQPQHF	TGTGCCAGAAGCTTGGTGAGGGATTATAGCAATCAGCCCCAGCATTTT	TRBJ1-5	TRBV5-3	NA	NA
CATSESTGSQETQYF	TGTGCCACCAGTGAGTCAACAGGGAGCCAAGAGACCCAGTACTTC	TRBJ2-5	TRBV24-1	NA	NA
CASSELPGGYNQPQHF	TGTGCCAGCAGTGAACTTCCGGGGGGATACAATCAGCCCCAGCATTTT	TRBJ1-5	TRBV6-1	NA	NA
CASIRGGLNTGELFF	TGTGCCAGCATAAGGGGGGGACTGAACACCGGGGAGCTGTTTTTT	TRBJ2-2	TRBV28	once	NA
CASTLNAGGTTEAFF	TGTGCCAGTACACTGAACGCGGGGGGGACCACTGAAGCTTTCTTT	TRBJ1-1	TRBV19	once	NA
CASSQRGGAGNTIYF	TGTGCCAGCAGCCAAAGGGGTGGGGCCGGAAACACCATATATTTT	TRBJ1-3	TRBV3-1/TRBV3-2	NA	NA
CASSKDRGRAMGGYTF	TGTGCCAGCAGTAAAGACAGGGGGCGCGCTATGGGAGGCTACACCTTC	TRBJ1-2	TRBV6-1	NA	TRBD1
CASSLLQGYEQYF	TGTGCCAGCAGCCTTCTACAGGGCTACGAGCAGTACTTC	TRBJ2-7	TRBV27	NA	NA